These 9 T cell receptor beta chains originate from one sample sequenced in a study of radiotherapy plus CTLA-4 blockade in lung cancer. Here immunoSEQ multiplex PCR was the method, and the copy in TCRdb shows in-frame clones only, minus some. The sample includes 80,000 to 100,000 clones, 80% to 90% seen only once; the top ten take 4% to 6%. Sequenced material: peripheral blood, taken from a patient treated with radiotherapy plus ipilimumab. These TCRs come from a human donor with non-small cell lung cancer that progressed on radiotherapy plus ipilimumab.

The rearrangement uses TRBV5-6 and TRBJ2-7, with D unresolved. Germline loops: CDR1 SGHDT, CDR2 YYEEEE. Trimming left V 1 base short and J 2 bases short, with 4 bases between. This CDR3 has 12 residues. DNA for the CDR3: TGTGCCAGCAGCTTGAGGCCCTACGAGCAGTACTTC. It translates to CASSLRPYEQYF.

The V and J genes are TRBV4-1 and TRBJ2-3, with D hard to call. The CDR3 has 13 amino acids. Looked up from germline, CDR1 is MGHRA and CDR2 is YSYEKL. The V end was cut by 2 bases, the J end by 4 bases, with 7 bases between. The CDR3 loop is CASSQPAADTQYF. In DNA, the CDR3 is TGCGCCAGCAGCCAACCTGCAGCAGATACGCAGTATTTT.

The chain has TRBV15 and TRBJ2-1, with TRBD2 matching 7 bases. The CDR3 is made up of 18 amino acids. Trimming at V came to 5 bases and at J to 0 bases, leaving 13 bases not matched to a gene. Per germline, CDR1 LNHNV and CDR2 YYDKDF (reference sequence). The DNA of the CDR3 is TGTGCCACCAGCGACCCCTCTCTAGCGGCGAGCTCCTACAATGAGCAGTTCTTC. It specifies CATSDPSLAASSYNEQFF.

The genes are TRBV5-4 and TRBJ2-1; possibly TRBD2 for D (5 bases). This CDR3 is 13 amino acids long. Germline values: CDR1 SGHNT, CDR2 YYREEE (reference sequence). V was clipped by 9 bases and J by 13 bases, with 23 bases between them. CDR3 amino acids: CATEPPGTIGQFF. As DNA, the CDR3 is TGTGCCACCGAACCACCGGGAACAATTGGCCAGTTCTTC.

The chain joins TRBV15 to TRBJ2-7; TRBD2 matches at 8 bases. Germline trimming cut 3 bases from V and 2 bases from J; bases unmatched to any gene: 12. The CDR3 loop spans 17 amino acids. CDR1 is LNHNV, CDR2 YYDKDF, per germline (reference sequence). The CDR3 protein is CATSSEQSGSVAYEQYF. The CDR3 bases are TGTGCCACCAGCAGCGAACAAAGCGGGAGTGTCGCCTACGAGCAGTACTTC.

This chain connects TRBV18 to TRBJ1-3; TRBD1 might be the D (6 bases). The CDR3 has 16 amino acids. From germline, CDR1 is KGHSH and CDR2 LQKENI. V lost 2 bases and J lost 2, with 13 bases in between. In DNA form, the CDR3 reads TGTGCCAGCTCACCAAGAACGACAGGCCCTGGAAACACCATATATTTT. Amino acid sequence: CASSPRTTGPGNTIYF.

This chain joins TRBV7-6 and TRBJ2-7; D is undetermined. The germline CDR1 and CDR2 sequences are SGHVS and FNYEAQ. V shed 0 bases and J shed 0 bases, with 3 bases lying between them. The CDR3 sequence is 13 residues long. CDR3 DNA sequence: TGTGCCAGCAGCTTAGCCACCTCCTACGAGCAGTACTTC. This gives the protein CASSLATSYEQYF.

This chain joins TRBV2 and TRBJ2-6; 7 positions agree with TRBD1. The V and J ends lost 5 bases and 0 bases, in that order; junction bases with no gene match: 7. This CDR3 region has 17 residues. Germline V lookup: CDR1 SNHLY, CDR2 FYNNEI. As DNA, the CDR3 is TGTGCCAGCAGTCGCTGGACAGGAAGCTCTGGGGCCAACGTCCTGACTTTC. Its translation is CASSRWTGSSGANVLTF. Using reference TRBV2 and TRBJ2-6 for the parts outside the CDR3, the full variable domain is EPEVTQTPSHQVTQMGQEVILRCVPISNHLYFYWYRQILGQKVEFLVSFYNNEISEKSEIFDDQFSVERPDGSNFTLKIRSTKLEDSAMYFCASSRWTGSSGANVLTFGAGSRLTVL.

The V and J genes are TRBV27 and TRBJ1-5; 7 nucleotides agree with TRBD1. The CDR3 totals 14 residues. Germline V gene lookup returns CDR1 MNHEY and CDR2 SMNVEV (reference sequence). V shed 5 bases, J shed 3 bases, and the junction held 4 bases outside the gene matches. DNA for the CDR3: TGTGCCAGCAGTCCGGGACAGCTCAATCAGCCCCAGCATTTT. It specifies CASSPGQLNQPQHF.